This T cell receptor beta chain was profiled in a study of cytomegalovirus exposure and HLA in healthy donors. PCR amplification relied on 60 Vbeta primers (plus 13 Jbeta primers). Data came from immunoSEQ multiplex PCR; TCRdb stores just in-frame clones and leaves some out. The profile covers around 170,000 clones, with around 82% appearing a single time and more than 0.35% taken by the ten largest. Looked up from germline, CDR1 is SGHDT and CDR2 is YYEEEE. With 4 bases clipped from V and 0 bases from J, the junction kept 6 bases outside the gene matches. The CDR3 runs to 16 residues. J is TRBJ2-5 and V is TRBV5-6; TRBD1 matches at 10 bases. This receptor was identified in a boy between 2 and 10 years old in good health and CMV-seronegative. Source material: PBMCs. The CDR3 sequence: CASSATGGYYQETQYF. For the CDR3, the DNA is TGTGCCAGCAGCGCGACAGGGGGCTATTACCAAGAGACCCAGTACTTC.